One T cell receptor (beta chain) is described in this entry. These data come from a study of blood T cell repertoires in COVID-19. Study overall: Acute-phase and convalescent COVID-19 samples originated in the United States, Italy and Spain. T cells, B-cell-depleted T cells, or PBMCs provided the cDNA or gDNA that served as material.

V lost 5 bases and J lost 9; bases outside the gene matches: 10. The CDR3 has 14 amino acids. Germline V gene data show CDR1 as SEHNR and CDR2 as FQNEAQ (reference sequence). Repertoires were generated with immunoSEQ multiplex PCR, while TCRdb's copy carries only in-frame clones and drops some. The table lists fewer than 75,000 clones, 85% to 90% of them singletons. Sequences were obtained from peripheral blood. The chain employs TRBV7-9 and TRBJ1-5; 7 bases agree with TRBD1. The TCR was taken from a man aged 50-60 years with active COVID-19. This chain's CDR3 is CASSRSQGVGPQHF. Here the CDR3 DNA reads TGTGCCAGCAGCCGGTCGCAGGGGGTAGGGCCCCAGCATTTT.